Following are 28 T cell receptor beta chains from one sample sequenced in a study of T cell responses to AZD1222 COVID-19 vaccine (dated by TCRdb to the early 2020s). According to the study, the label for this sample's time point signals: baseline before first vaccination. The library was produced with the immunoSEQ multiplex PCR assay. TCRdb obtained this table from immuneACCESS and retained in-frame rearrangements with V and J assigned. These tables miss some clones; where compared with another copy, unresolved V genes account for less than half of the shortfall, and the remainder is unexplained. The sample contains roughly 180,000 clones, approximately 94% of them found a single time. The top ten hold 7% to 9.5% of the sample. This specimen was peripheral blood, taken on day 0 of AZD1222 vaccination. These receptor sequences come from an adult in good health.

This rearrangement joins TRBV19 to TRBJ2-6; 8 nucleotides line up with TRBD2. V lost 9 bases, J lost 4 bases, and 8 bases stayed unmatched. Germline loops: CDR1 LNHDA, CDR2 SQIVND (reference sequence). The CDR3 is made up of 15 amino acids. CDR3 protein: CASHLRGDGANVLTF. The CDR3 bases are TGTGCCAGCCACCTGCGGGGGGACGGGGCCAACGTCCTGACTTTC.

This clone was seen a single time. This rearrangement joins TRBV11-2 to TRBJ1-6; D is unresolved. Germline V gene sequence: CDR1 SGHAT, CDR2 FQNNGV. V dropped 5 bases and J dropped 6 bases, with 8 bases sitting between them. The CDR3 runs to 13 residues. The CDR3 DNA sequence: TGTGCCAGCAGCCCCTCGGGTAATTCACCCCTCCACTTT. It codes for CASSPSGNSPLHF.

This rearrangement joins TRBV11-2 to TRBJ1-4; D might be TRBD1 (5 bases). Germline-derived CDR1 and CDR2 are SGHAT and FQNNGV. The CDR3 sequence is 15 residues long. Trimming removed 4 bases at V and 8 bases at J, with 17 bases between. CDR3 amino acids: CASSWRRGASEKLFF. The CDR3 DNA sequence: TGTGCCAGCAGCTGGCGGAGGGGAGCTTCGGAAAAACTGTTTTTT.

Comments on this clone: The sample has other DNA sequences that encode this CDR3 too. The rearrangement links TRBV7-8 to TRBJ1-1, with unresolved D. CDR3 length equals 15 residues. V was pared by 4 bases and J by 3 bases, with 15 bases between. Germline CDR1 is SGHVS and CDR2 is FQNEAQ. The CDR3 DNA reads TGTGCCAGCAGCTCCTCCGTGGATAGGGACACTGAAGCTTTCTTT. Translating gives CASSSSVDRDTEAFF. Combining the CDR3 with reference TRBV7-8 and TRBJ1-1 gives the whole variable domain GAGVSQSPRYKVAKRGQDVALRCDPISGHVSLFWYQQALGQGPEFLTYFQNEAQLDKSGLPSDRFFAERPEGSVSTLKIQRTQQEDSAVYLCASSSSVDRDTEAFFGQGTRLTVV.

The rearrangement links TRBV30 to TRBJ1-2; TRBD1 is a possible D gene (6 bases). Germline loops: CDR1 GTSNPN, CDR2 SVGIG (reference sequence). This CDR3 comprises 13 residues. Trimming removed 5 bases from V and 5 bases from J, with 15 bases in between. Here the CDR3 DNA reads TGTGCCTGGGTGGACAGCGGCTTTTATGGCTACACCTTC. Translation gives CAWVDSGFYGYTF. Full variable domain (remainder filled in from reference TRBV30 and TRBJ1-2): SQTIHQWPATLVQPVGSPLSLECTVEGTSNPNLYWYRQAAGRGLQLLFYSVGIGQISSEVPQNLSASRPQDRQFILSSKKLLLSDSGFYLCAWVDSGFYGYTFGSGTRLTVV.

The chain employs TRBV7-8 and TRBJ2-7; D is unresolved. This CDR3 region has 12 residues. V was trimmed by 5 bases and J by 3 bases, leaving 8 bases between them. The germline V gene has CDR1 SGHVS and CDR2 FQNEAQ. CDR3 region: CASSPSDYEQYF. For the CDR3, the DNA is TGTGCCAGCAGCCCAAGCGACTACGAGCAGTACTTC. Together with reference TRBV7-8 and TRBJ2-7, the CDR3 gives the full variable domain: GAGVSQSPRYKVAKRGQDVALRCDPISGHVSLFWYQQALGQGPEFLTYFQNEAQLDKSGLPSDRFFAERPEGSVSTLKIQRTQQEDSAVYLCASSPSDYEQYFGPGTRLTVT.

The CDR3 coding sequence is TGTGCCACCAGCAGAGACCGACCATCCACCGGGGAGCTGTTTTTT. Its protein is CATSRDRPSTGELFF. This chain joins TRBV15 and TRBJ2-2; D unclear. With 0 bases removed from V and 4 bases from J, the gap between germline ends came to 9 bases. The CDR3 runs 15 residues. Germline V CDR1 and CDR2: LNHNV, YYDKDF (reference sequence).

The chain is built from TRBV6-2 or TRBV6-3 and TRBJ1-6; 7 bases are shared with TRBD1. The V and J ends lost 4 bases and 6 bases, in that order; junction bases with no gene match: 3. Germline CDR1 is MNHEY and CDR2 is SVGEGT. The CDR3 has 14 residues. This chain's CDR3 is CASSLTGPNSPLHF. In DNA, the CDR3 is TGTGCCAGCAGTTTGACAGGGCCTAATTCACCCCTCCACTTT.

CDR3 DNA sequence: TGTGCCAGTAGGGAGCGGGCCCAAGAGACCCAGTACTTC. Encoded protein: CASRERAQETQYF. This rearrangement joins TRBV19 to TRBJ2-5, with D maybe TRBD2 (6 bases). CDR3 length equals 13 residues. Deletions cut 6 bases from V and 1 base from J, with 9 bases between. Germline V gene lookup returns CDR1 LNHDA and CDR2 SQIVND (reference sequence).

The genes are TRBV7-8 and TRBJ2-3, with 7 bases that match TRBD1. Germline assignment: CDR1 SGHVS and CDR2 FQNEAQ. Losses at the gene ends were 6 bases for V and 1 base for J; bases not matched to a gene: 10. CDR3 size: 16 residues. The CDR3 DNA reads TGTGCCAGCAGTCAAGACAGGGAAGGGCGCACAGATACGCAGTATTTT. Translated, it gives CASSQDREGRTDTQYF. Variable domain in full (rest from reference TRBV7-8 and TRBJ2-3): GAGVSQSPRYKVAKRGQDVALRCDPISGHVSLFWYQQALGQGPEFLTYFQNEAQLDKSGLPSDRFFAERPEGSVSTLKIQRTQQEDSAVYLCASSQDREGRTDTQYFGPGTRLTVL.

V usage is TRBV3-1 (or the pseudogene TRBV3-2) and J usage is TRBJ1-2; 9 nucleotides line up with TRBD1. The V and J ends lost 1 base and 1 base, in that order; junction bases with no gene match: 7. CDR3 length equals 17 residues. The germline CDR1 and CDR2 sequences are LGHDT and YNNKEL (reference sequence). The CDR3 loop is CASSQGPSGQGNYGYTF. The CDR3 nucleotides are TGTGCCAGCAGCCAAGGACCGTCGGGACAGGGTAACTATGGCTACACCTTC.

CDR3 region: CASSQGGSSNQPQHF. The CDR3 region has the DNA TGTGCCAGCAGCCAAGGGGGATCTAGCAATCAGCCCCAGCATTTT. The chain combines TRBV3-1 (or the pseudogene TRBV3-2) with TRBJ1-5; no reliable D call. The CDR3 has 15 residues. Between the trimmed V and J ends, which lost 1 base and 0 bases, there was a span of 7 bases. CDR1 and CDR2 from the germline V gene are LGHDT and YNNKEL (reference sequence).

The chain has TRBV27 and TRBJ1-4; D remains unclear. Per germline, CDR1 MNHEY and CDR2 SMNVEV (reference sequence). The CDR3 extends over 14 amino acids. Trimming removed 6 bases at V and 5 bases at J, with 13 bases between. The CDR3 loop is CASRATEPNEKLFF. The CDR3 nucleotides are TGTGCCAGCAGGGCAACGGAACCAAATGAAAAACTGTTTTTT. The whole variable domain, remainder taken from reference TRBV27 and TRBJ1-4, is EAQVTQNPRYLITVTGKKLTVTCSQNMNHEYMSWYRQDPGLGLRQIYYSMNVEVTDKGDVPEGYKVSRKEKRNFPLILESPSPNQTSLYFCASRATEPNEKLFFGSGTQLSVL.

This CDR3 reads CASSIGPQPQHF. The DNA for the CDR3 is TGTGCCAGTAGTATTGGCCCTCAGCCCCAGCATTTT. The V call is TRBV19, the J call TRBJ1-5; no clear D gene. The CDR3 is 12 residues long. Germline values: CDR1 LNHDA, CDR2 SQIVND (reference sequence). V lost 3 bases, J lost 6 bases, and 6 bases lay in between.

This clone appeared a single time. This chain connects TRBV6-5 to TRBJ1-1, with TRBD1 identical over 8 bases. The CDR3 spans 14 residues. Germline V gene sequence: CDR1 MNHEY, CDR2 SVGAGI. V shed 6 bases, J shed 2 bases, and the junction held 5 bases outside the gene matches. DNA for the CDR3: TGTGCCAGCAGGGACACAGGGGGTAACACTGAAGCTTTCTTT. Protein product: CASRDTGGNTEAFF.

The chain employs TRBV9 and TRBJ2-7, with 7 positions matching TRBD1. The CDR3 is 13 amino acids. CDR1 and CDR2 (germline): SGDLS, YYNGEE. The V segment lost 3 bases and the J segment 3 bases; nucleotides outside the gene matches: 3. The CDR3 DNA sequence: TGTGCCAGCAGCGCGACAGGGTTCTACGAGCAGTACTTC. It yields the protein CASSATGFYEQYF.

The genes are TRBV5-4 and TRBJ1-6; D not certain. This CDR3 has 15 residues. V lost 3 bases and J 5 bases, leaving 12 bases between the germline ends. The germline gives CDR1 SGHNT, CDR2 YYREEE (reference sequence). CDR3 coding DNA: TGTGCCAGCAGCTCTGGGGTCTTGGATAATTCACCCCTCCACTTT. The encoded protein is CASSSGVLDNSPLHF. Based on the CDR3 plus reference TRBV5-4 and TRBJ1-6, the full variable domain is ETGVTQSPTHLIKTRGQQVTLRCSSQSGHNTVSWYQQALGQGPQFIFQYYREEENGRGNFPPRFSGLQFPNYSSELNVNALELDDSALYLCASSSGVLDNSPLHFGNGTRLTVT.

The chain employs TRBV7-8 and TRBJ1-5; 11 nucleotides line up with TRBD1. Germline assignment: CDR1 SGHVS and CDR2 FQNEAQ. The J segment lost 2 bases and the V segment lost 5 bases, leaving 8 bases of the junction unmatched. The CDR3 is made up of 17 amino acids. CDR3 residues: CASSPADRGLGNQPQHF. The CDR3 coding sequence is TGTGCCAGCAGCCCAGCGGACAGGGGGCTTGGCAATCAGCCCCAGCATTTT.

This chain links TRBV5-6 with TRBJ2-7, with D perhaps TRBD2 (5 bases). Deletions cut 2 bases from V and 0 bases from J, with 12 bases between. The CDR3 length is 15 residues. CDR1 and CDR2 from the germline V gene are SGHDT and YYEEEE. Here the CDR3 reads CASSFGSGSSYEQYF. CDR3 nucleotide sequence: TGTGCCAGCAGCTTTGGGAGCGGAAGCTCCTACGAGCAGTACTTC.

V gene TRBV7-3 combines with J gene TRBJ2-3; D gene uncertain. The CDR3 has 13 residues. The V and J ends lost 1 base and 6 bases respectively, with 8 bases between them. In germline, CDR1 is SGHTA, CDR2 FQGTGA. CDR3 nucleotides: TGTGCCAGCAGCTTAAGGTCTTTGGATACGCAGTATTTT. Residues: CASSLRSLDTQYF.

The CDR3 spells CASSQEITRGGEQYF. The CDR3 nucleotides are TGCGCCAGCAGCCAAGAGATCACAAGGGGGGGCGAGCAGTACTTC. This chain connects TRBV4-3 to TRBJ2-7; possible D gene TRBD2, 7 bases. Trimming removed 0 bases at V and 6 bases at J, with 15 bases between. The CDR3 covers 15 residues. Looked up from germline, CDR1 is LGHNA and CDR2 is YSLEER.

The chain uses TRBV24-1 and TRBJ2-3; 7 nucleotides align to TRBD2. Trimming took 4 bases from V and 0 from J; bases not matched to a gene: 15. CDR1 and CDR2 from the germline V gene are KGHDR and SFDVKD. This CDR3 contains 19 residues. The CDR3 DNA is TGTGCCACCAGTGACCGACCCCAACCACTAGCGACTAGCACAGATACGCAGTATTTT. As protein: CATSDRPQPLATSTDTQYF.

J is TRBJ1-6 and V is TRBV3-1 (or the pseudogene TRBV3-2); perhaps TRBD1 as D (6 bases). V dropped 4 bases and J dropped 10 bases, with 17 bases sitting between them. Germline CDR1 and CDR2: LGHDT and YNNKEL (reference sequence). CDR3 length: 15 amino acids. The CDR3 DNA sequence: TGTGCCAGCAGCCGACTGGGCGGACAGAGCTCACCCCTCCACTTT. Translated, it gives CASSRLGGQSSPLHF.

Comments on this clone: Germline is not matched at one junction end, which may reflect a read error. The V call is TRBV5-5, the J call TRBJ2-7; 9 bases line up with TRBD1. This CDR3 has 14 residues. Germline CDR1 reads SGHKS; CDR2 reads YYEKEE (reference sequence). The DNA of the CDR3 is TGTGCCAGCAGTTTGGACAGGGGCGCCTACGAGCAGTACTTC. It translates to CASSLDRGAYEQYF.

V usage is TRBV6-1 and J usage is TRBJ2-7; either TRBD1 or TRBD2 may fit D (5 bases each). The CDR3 loop spans 13 amino acids. Trimming took 3 bases from V and 2 from J, leaving 8 bases between them. Germline V gene data show CDR1 as MNHNS and CDR2 as SASEGT. CDR3 nucleotides: TGTGCCAGCAGTGAGGGACGAACCTACGAGCAGTACTTC. Protein: CASSEGRTYEQYF.

The rearrangement links TRBV28 to TRBJ2-3; 10 bases are shared with TRBD1. The CDR3 is 19 residues long. Germline CDR1 reads MDHEN; CDR2 reads SYDVKM. Losses at the gene ends were 8 bases for V and 1 base for J; bases not matched to a gene: 18. This CDR3 is CASGRTGGNPLNGTDTQYF. The CDR3 DNA reads TGTGCCAGCGGACGGACAGGGGGTAATCCCCTTAATGGCACAGATACGCAGTATTTT.

This chain connects TRBV6-1 to TRBJ2-7; TRBD1 agrees at 8 bases. Looked up from germline, CDR1 is MNHNS and CDR2 is SASEGT. CDR3 length: 16 amino acids. The ends lost 3 bases at V and 1 base at J; junction bases unmatched: 8. CDR3 loop: CASSDGRTGWSYEQYF. The CDR3 DNA sequence: TGTGCCAGCAGTGATGGTCGGACAGGGTGGTCCTACGAGCAGTACTTC.

The chain recombines TRBV6-1 with TRBJ2-1; D is ambiguous. The CDR3 is made up of 17 amino acids. In germline, CDR1 is MNHNS, CDR2 SASEGT. The V gene lost 2 bases and the J gene lost 1 base, with 15 bases spanning the gap. CDR3 amino acids: CASSENTLFVSYNEQFF. DNA of the CDR3: TGTGCCAGCAGTGAAAATACACTTTTCGTATCCTACAATGAGCAGTTCTTC.